These 22 T cell receptor beta chains were all obtained from the same sample, sequenced in a study of blood T cells in healthy people across ages. Next came a second PCR, run for about 7 to 11 cycles, which used a sample-barcoded 5' primer along with a J-beta primer mix. TCRdb reprocessed the 5' RACE reads with MiXCR, giving one entry per CDR3 protein. Of around 1.5 million distinct CDR3 sequences listed, almost 35% are singletons. The specimen sequenced was blood. These receptors all stem from a woman younger than 45 in good health.

This chain joins TRBV5-4 and TRBJ2-1, with a tentative D call TRBD2 (6 bases). This CDR3 has 15 residues. The germline V gene encodes CDR1 SGHNT and CDR2 YYREEE (reference sequence). The V end lost 1 base, the J end lost 8 bases, and 16 bases lay between the germline ends. The CDR3 bases are TGTGCCAGCAGCTTGTCCCCGGGAGTTGTGGATGAGCAGTTCTTC. This codes for CASSLSPGVVDEQFF.

This clonotype was seen more than once but under ten times. The chain combines TRBV7-6 with TRBJ1-5, with 7 bases aligning to TRBD1. This CDR3 spans 16 amino acids. Per the germline V gene, CDR1 is SGHVS and CDR2 is FNYEAQ. V lost 1 base, J lost 1 base, and 4 bases stayed unmatched. CDR3 region: CASSLGRGGSNQPQHF. In DNA, the CDR3 is TGTGCCAGCAGCTTAGGCAGGGGGGGGAGCAATCAGCCCCAGCATTTT.

With respect to this clonotype: A read error may be the cause here, since a much bigger clone is one base away. The chain uses TRBV20-1 and TRBJ2-1; TRBD2 matches at 8 bases. The end of the DNA fits TRBJ2-7 better, so the J call may be wrong. The length of the CDR3 is 16 residues. Germline loops: CDR1 DFQATT, CDR2 SNEGSKA (reference sequence). CDR3 amino acids: CSARSLAGGSYNEQYF. CDR3 bases: TGCAGTGCTAGATCCTTGGCGGGAGGATCCTACAATGAGCAGTACTTC.

The chain combines TRBV9 with TRBJ2-5; D gene ambiguous. With the DNA end fitting TRBJ2-7 better, the J assignment may be wrong. CDR3 length: 14 amino acids. Per germline, CDR1 SGDLS and CDR2 YYNGEE. Here the CDR3 reads CASSVVPYAYEQYF. The CDR3 coding sequence is TGTGCCAGCAGCGTAGTTCCGTACGCCTACGAGCAGTACTTC.

The V gene is TRBV20-1, the J gene TRBJ2-7, with D perhaps matching TRBD2 (5 bases). V was shortened by 3 bases and J by 2 bases, with 11 bases between the two germline ends. From germline, CDR1 is DFQATT and CDR2 SNEGSKA (reference sequence). This CDR3 is 13 amino acids long. As DNA, the CDR3 is TGCAGTGCTAGGAGGACTCCCGCCTACGAGCAGTACTTC. It is translated as CSARRTPAYEQYF.

This clonotype was recorded at least ten times. Mismatch with germline at one junction end may stem from a read error. The rearrangement links TRBV2 to TRBJ2-5; D unclear. The CDR3 contains 11 residues. CDR1 and CDR2 (germline): SNHLY, FYNNEI. CDR3 DNA sequence: TGCGCCAGCAGGCCCGAAGAGACCCAGTACTTC. It yields the protein CASRPEETQYF.

J is TRBJ2-3 and V is TRBV4-2; TRBD1 aligns across 7 bases. V shed 2 bases, J shed 4 bases, and the junction held 6 bases outside the gene matches. The length of the CDR3 is 15 residues. Germline CDR1 is LGHNA and CDR2 is YNFKEQ. The CDR3 nucleotides read TGTGCCAGCAGCCAAAGTCAGGGGGAAGCAGATACGCAGTATTTT. This translates into CASSQSQGEADTQYF.

In its sample, this clonotype was seen once. This chain links TRBV27 with TRBJ1-2; a possible D gene is TRBD1 (5 bases). The germline V gene encodes CDR1 MNHEY and CDR2 SMNVEV (reference sequence). The CDR3 spans 15 residues. V dropped 11 bases and J dropped 4 bases, with 23 bases sitting between them. CDR3 residues: CAGTRAGGLGYGYTF. In DNA form, the CDR3 reads TGTGCCGGCACCAGGGCCGGTGGACTGGGCTATGGCTACACCTTC.

The table lists this clonotype with a few counts. The chain employs TRBV6-1 and TRBJ2-5, with a possible D match to TRBD1 (5 bases). The CDR3 contains 16 residues. The germline V gene has CDR1 MNHNS and CDR2 SASEGT. V was pared by 2 bases and J by 4 bases, with 17 bases between. The DNA for the CDR3 is TGTGCCAGCAGTGAATCGAATATTCAGGGTATAGAGACCCAGTACTTC. It codes for CASSESNIQGIETQYF.

Only a few counts were recorded for this clonotype. The V call is TRBV10-1, the J call TRBJ2-3, with a tentative D call TRBD2 (5 bases). The CDR3 length is 14 residues. Deletions cut 8 bases from V and 2 bases from J, with 14 bases between. From germline, CDR1 is WNHNN and CDR2 SYGVQD (reference sequence). DNA of the CDR3: TGCGCCAGCTCAAAGCGGACGAACACAGATACGCAGTATTTT. It translates to CASSKRTNTDTQYF.

In this sample, this clonotype turned up a few times. The chain joins TRBV29-1 to TRBJ2-5; 13 bases line up with TRBD2. The V segment lost 8 bases and the J segment 11 bases; nucleotides outside the gene matches: 11. Germline V gene data show CDR1 as SQVTM and CDR2 as ANQGSEA. The CDR3 sequence is 13 residues long. CDR3 region: CSFGLAGVNEQYF. Written as DNA, the CDR3 is TGCAGCTTCGGACTAGCGGGGGTCAATGAGCAGTACTTC.

This clonotype was detected ten times or more. V is TRBV29-1 and J is TRBJ2-3; D may be TRBD2 (5 bases). Germline CDR1 SQVTM, CDR2 ANQGSEA. The germline V and J ends were trimmed by 6 bases and 4 bases, with 11 bases remaining between them. The CDR3 totals 12 residues. In DNA form, the CDR3 reads TGCAGCGTCGATGGACTTTCAGATACGCAGTATTTT. This sequence encodes CSVDGLSDTQYF.

The V call is TRBV6-1, the J call TRBJ2-7, with 11 nucleotides matching TRBD1. Per the germline V gene, CDR1 is MNHNS and CDR2 is SASEGT. The trim removed 1 base at V and 5 bases at J, leaving 7 bases unmatched. The CDR3 is 16 amino acids. The CDR3 sequence: CASSEGRTGGIHEQYF. CDR3 DNA sequence: TGTGCCAGCAGTGAAGGGAGGACAGGGGGCATCCACGAGCAGTACTTC.

The table lists this clonotype with a few counts. The chain employs TRBV2 and TRBJ2-1; 7 bases are shared with TRBD2. V was clipped by 6 bases and J by 2 bases; unmatched bases: 10. From germline, CDR1 is SNHLY and CDR2 FYNNEI. The CDR3 has 16 residues. The CDR3 coding sequence is TGTGCCAGCAGGAAAACTAGCGTCGCGACCTACAATGAGCAGTTCTTC. Translation gives CASRKTSVATYNEQFF.

V and J are TRBV29-1 and TRBJ2-2; 8 nucleotides agree with TRBD2. Trimming cost V 2 bases and J 3 bases; bases outside gene matches: 8. CDR1 is SQVTM and CDR2 is ANQGSEA in the germline V gene. The CDR3 sequence is 16 residues long. CDR3 DNA: TGCAGCGTTGAATGGGGTCTAGCGGGCTACACCGGGGAGCTGTTTTTT. This encodes CSVEWGLAGYTGELFF.

This sequence joins TRBV6-5 and TRBJ1-2; TRBD1 might be the D (5 bases). The V end lost 5 bases, the J end lost 4 bases, and 14 bases lay between the germline ends. This CDR3 comprises 14 residues. Germline CDR1 is MNHEY and CDR2 is SVGAGI. This CDR3 reads CASSRAGTPYGYTF. CDR3 nucleotides: TGTGCCAGCAGTAGAGCCGGGACGCCCTATGGCTACACCTTC.

This clonotype turned up a few times. The rearrangement joins TRBV21-1 to TRBJ1-6; TRBD1, as called in the table, went unchecked against the DNA. TRBV21-1 has pseudogene status. CDR3 length: 15 amino acids. CDR3 DNA sequence: TGTGCCAGCAGCAATTTGAGGGGACGTAATTCACCCCTCCACTTT. Protein: CASSNLRGRNSPLHF.

This chain uses TRBV5-1 with TRBJ1-1; unclear D gene. The germline V and J ends were trimmed by 1 base and 1 base, with 17 bases remaining between them. CDR3 length equals 17 residues. Per germline, CDR1 SGHRS and CDR2 YFSETQ. The CDR3 nucleotides are TGCGCCAGCAGCTTGACCCAGGCGCGCCTCCGGAACACTGAAGCTTTCTTT. It encodes CASSLTQARLRNTEAFF.

This clonotype turned up a few times. The chain uses TRBV9 and TRBJ2-1; D gene ambiguous. Germline loops: CDR1 SGDLS, CDR2 YYNGEE. The CDR3 totals 11 residues. The V gene lost 10 bases and the J gene lost 4 bases, with 9 bases spanning the gap. CDR3 DNA: TGTGCCTTTAGTGTTTACAATGAGCAGTTCTTC. It encodes CAFSVYNEQFF.

The genes are TRBV12-3 or TRBV12-4 and TRBJ2-5; D is ambiguous. Trimming cost V 2 bases and J 5 bases, with 9 bases left between them. This CDR3 has 13 residues. The CDR3 coding sequence is TGTGCCAGCAGTTTATTAGATTCGGAGACCCAGTACTTC. Protein sequence: CASSLLDSETQYF.

The rearrangement uses TRBV6-5 and TRBJ1-2; 8 bases map to TRBD1. The germline CDR1 and CDR2 sequences are MNHEY and SVGAGI. The CDR3 has 16 residues. Trimming took 3 bases from V and 8 from J; bases not matched to a gene: 14. The CDR3 protein is CASSYRNPGQGGGYTF. The DNA for the CDR3 is TGTGCCAGCAGTTATCGCAACCCTGGACAGGGCGGCGGCTACACCTTC.

The gene calls are TRBV20-1 and TRBJ1-2; D gene ambiguous. CDR1 and CDR2 from the germline V gene are DFQATT and SNEGSKA (reference sequence). V was pared by 0 bases and J by 5 bases, with 7 bases between. The CDR3 consists of 12 residues. CDR3 sequence: CSARDRLYGYTF. The CDR3 coding sequence is TGCAGTGCTAGAGACAGGTTGTATGGCTACACCTTC.